This entry features one T cell receptor beta chain sequence. The antigen is unknown. Germline V lookup: CDR1 MDHEN, CDR2 SYDVKM. Trimming cost V 8 bases and J 13 bases, with 23 bases left between them. There are 13 residues in the CDR3. These data come from a study of T cell responses to AZD1222 COVID-19 vaccine. Sequencing used immunoSEQ multiplex PCR; TCRdb keeps in-frame clones, though not all of them. This table has about 120,000 clones, 65% to 90% appearing once. Broader study findings: Unmutated regions of variants are reportedly targeted by nearly half of spike-specific TCRs. The peak T cell response came first, and repertoires were sampled only after it.

Sequencing was performed on peripheral blood, taken on day 0 of AZD1222 vaccination. The chain combines TRBV28 with TRBJ1-2; D is unresolved. This TCR was recovered from an adult in good health. The CDR3 loop reads CASRSLRSGVPTF. The CDR3 DNA sequence: TGTGCCAGCCGATCTTTGCGATCTGGGGTACCCACCTTC.